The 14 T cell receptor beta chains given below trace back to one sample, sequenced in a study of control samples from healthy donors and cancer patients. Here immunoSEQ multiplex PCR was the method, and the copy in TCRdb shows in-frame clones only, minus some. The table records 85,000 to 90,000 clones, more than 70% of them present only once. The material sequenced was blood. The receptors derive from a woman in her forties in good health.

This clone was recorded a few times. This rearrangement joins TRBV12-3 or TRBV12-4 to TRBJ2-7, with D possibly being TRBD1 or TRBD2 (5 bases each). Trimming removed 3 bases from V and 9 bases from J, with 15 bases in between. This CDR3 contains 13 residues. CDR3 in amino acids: CASSFGGWNGQYF. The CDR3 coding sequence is TGTGCCAGCAGTTTTGGGGGATGGAACGGGCAGTACTTC.

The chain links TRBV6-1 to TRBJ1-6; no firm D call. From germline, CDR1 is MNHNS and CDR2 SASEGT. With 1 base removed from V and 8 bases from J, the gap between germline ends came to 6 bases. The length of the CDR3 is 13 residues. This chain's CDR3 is CASSEDADSPLHF. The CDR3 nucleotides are TGTGCCAGCAGTGAAGATGCAGATTCACCCCTCCACTTT.

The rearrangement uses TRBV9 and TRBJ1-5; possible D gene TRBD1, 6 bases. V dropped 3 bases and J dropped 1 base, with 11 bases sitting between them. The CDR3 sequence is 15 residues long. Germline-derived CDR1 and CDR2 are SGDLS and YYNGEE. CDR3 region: CASSAGGQSNQPQHF. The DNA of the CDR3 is TGTGCCAGCAGCGCCGGAGGACAGAGCAATCAGCCCCAGCATTTT.

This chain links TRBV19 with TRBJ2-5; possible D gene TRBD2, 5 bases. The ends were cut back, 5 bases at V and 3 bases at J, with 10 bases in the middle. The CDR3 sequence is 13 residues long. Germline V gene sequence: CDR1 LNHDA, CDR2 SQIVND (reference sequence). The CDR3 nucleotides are TGTGCCAGTAGTTGGGAGTTCGAAGAGACCCAGTACTTC. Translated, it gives CASSWEFEETQYF.

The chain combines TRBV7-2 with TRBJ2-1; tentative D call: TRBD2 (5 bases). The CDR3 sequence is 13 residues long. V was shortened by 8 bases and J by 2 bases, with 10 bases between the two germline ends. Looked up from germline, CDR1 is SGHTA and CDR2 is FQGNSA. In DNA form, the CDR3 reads TGTGCCAGCGGATACGGGACCTACAATGAGCAGTTCTTC. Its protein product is CASGYGTYNEQFF.

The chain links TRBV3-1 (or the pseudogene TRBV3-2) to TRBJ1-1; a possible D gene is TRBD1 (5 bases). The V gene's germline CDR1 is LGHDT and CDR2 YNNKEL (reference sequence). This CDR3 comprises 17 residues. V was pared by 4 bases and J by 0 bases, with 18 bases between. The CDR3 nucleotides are TGTGCCAGCAGCCTTGCAGGTCAGGGTCCGATGAACACTGAAGCTTTCTTT. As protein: CASSLAGQGPMNTEAFF.

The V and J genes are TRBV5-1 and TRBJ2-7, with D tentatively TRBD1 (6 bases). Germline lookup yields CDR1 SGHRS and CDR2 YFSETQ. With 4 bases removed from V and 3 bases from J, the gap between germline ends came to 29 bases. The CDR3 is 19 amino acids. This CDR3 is CASSPALYVGHRQDYEQYF. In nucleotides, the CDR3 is TGCGCCAGCAGCCCTGCCTTGTACGTGGGACATCGACAGGACTACGAGCAGTACTTC.

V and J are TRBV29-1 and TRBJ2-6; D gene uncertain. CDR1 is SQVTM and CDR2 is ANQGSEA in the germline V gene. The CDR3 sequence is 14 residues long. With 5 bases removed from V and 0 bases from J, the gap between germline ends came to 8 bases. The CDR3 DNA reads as TGCAGCGTTCGACACCCCTCTGGGGCCAACGTCCTGACTTTC. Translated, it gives CSVRHPSGANVLTF.

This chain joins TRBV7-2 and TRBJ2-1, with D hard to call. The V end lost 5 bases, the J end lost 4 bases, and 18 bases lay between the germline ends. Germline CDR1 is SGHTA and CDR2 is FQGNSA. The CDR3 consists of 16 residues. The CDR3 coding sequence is TGTGCCAGCAGCCCCATTGGCAGTAGGGTTTACAATGAGCAGTTCTTC. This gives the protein CASSPIGSRVYNEQFF.

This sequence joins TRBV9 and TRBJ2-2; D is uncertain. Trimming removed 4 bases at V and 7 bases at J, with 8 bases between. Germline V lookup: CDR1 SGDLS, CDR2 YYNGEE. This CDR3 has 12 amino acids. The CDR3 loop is CASSPLDGELFF. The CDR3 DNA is TGTGCCAGCAGCCCCCTGGACGGGGAGCTGTTTTTT. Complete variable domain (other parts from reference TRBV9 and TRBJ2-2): DSGVTQTPKHLITATGQRVTLRCSPRSGDLSVYWYQQSLDQGLQFLIQYYNGEERAKGNILERFSAQQFPDLHSELNLSSLELGDSALYFCASSPLDGELFFGEGSRLTVL.

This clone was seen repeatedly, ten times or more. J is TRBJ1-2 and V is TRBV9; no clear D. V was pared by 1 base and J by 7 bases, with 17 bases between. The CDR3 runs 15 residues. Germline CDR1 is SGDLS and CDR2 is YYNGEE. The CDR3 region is CASSVTGLADGGYTF. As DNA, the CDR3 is TGTGCCAGCAGCGTAACCGGGCTCGCCGATGGTGGCTACACCTTC.

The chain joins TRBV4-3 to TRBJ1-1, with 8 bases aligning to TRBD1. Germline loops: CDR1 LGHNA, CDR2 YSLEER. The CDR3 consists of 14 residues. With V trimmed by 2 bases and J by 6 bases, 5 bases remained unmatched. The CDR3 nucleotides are TGCGCCAGCAGCCAACACTCACAGGGGGCTGAAGCTTTCTTT. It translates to CASSQHSQGAEAFF.

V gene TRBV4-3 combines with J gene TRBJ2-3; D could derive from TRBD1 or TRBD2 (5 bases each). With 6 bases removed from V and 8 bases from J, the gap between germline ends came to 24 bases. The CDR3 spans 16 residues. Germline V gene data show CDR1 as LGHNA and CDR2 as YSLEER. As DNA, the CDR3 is TGCGCCAGCAGTCCTGACGGGACCCTCAAAAGGGGTACGCAGTATTTT. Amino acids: CASSPDGTLKRGTQYF.

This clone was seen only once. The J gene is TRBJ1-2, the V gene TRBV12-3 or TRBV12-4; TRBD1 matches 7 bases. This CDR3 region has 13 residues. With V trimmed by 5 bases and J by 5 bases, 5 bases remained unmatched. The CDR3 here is CASSPGQSYGYTF. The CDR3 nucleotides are TGTGCCAGCAGTCCGGGACAGTCTTATGGCTACACCTTC.